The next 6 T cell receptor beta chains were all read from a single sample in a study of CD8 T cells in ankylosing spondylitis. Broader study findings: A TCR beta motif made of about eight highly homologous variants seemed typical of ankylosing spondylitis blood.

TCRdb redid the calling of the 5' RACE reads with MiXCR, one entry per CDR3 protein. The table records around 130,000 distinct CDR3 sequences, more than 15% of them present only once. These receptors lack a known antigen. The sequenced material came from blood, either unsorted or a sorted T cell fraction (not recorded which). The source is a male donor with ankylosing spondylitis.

The CDR3 region has the DNA TGTGCCAGCAGCGTAGGGACAGGCCTCTCCTACGAGCAGTACTTC. Translated, it gives CASSVGTGLSYEQYF. This chain connects TRBV9 to TRBJ2-7, with 7 bases aligning to TRBD1. CDR1 is SGDLS and CDR2 is YYNGEE in the germline V gene. The CDR3 consists of 15 residues. Germline trimming cut 0 bases from V and 0 bases from J; bases unmatched to any gene: 3.

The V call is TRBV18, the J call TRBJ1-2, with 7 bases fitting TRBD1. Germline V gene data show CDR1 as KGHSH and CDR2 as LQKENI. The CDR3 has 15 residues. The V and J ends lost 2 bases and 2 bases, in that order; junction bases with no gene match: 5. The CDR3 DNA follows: TGTGCCAGCTCACCATGGCAGGGGGAAAACTATGGCTACACCTTC. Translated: CASSPWQGENYGYTF.

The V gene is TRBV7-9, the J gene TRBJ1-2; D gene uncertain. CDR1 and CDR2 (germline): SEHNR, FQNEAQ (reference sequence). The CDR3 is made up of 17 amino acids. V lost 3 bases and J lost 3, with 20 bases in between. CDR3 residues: CASSLSPLPSPDYGYTF. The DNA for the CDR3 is TGTGCCAGCAGCTTGTCCCCACTCCCTAGCCCCGACTATGGCTACACCTTC.

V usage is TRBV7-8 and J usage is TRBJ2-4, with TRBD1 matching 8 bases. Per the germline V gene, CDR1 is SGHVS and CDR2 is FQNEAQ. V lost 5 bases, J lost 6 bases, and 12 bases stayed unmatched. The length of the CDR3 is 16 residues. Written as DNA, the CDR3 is TGTGCCAGCAGCACCCACAGGGGGTCCCAAGGAAACATTCAGTACTTC. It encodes CASSTHRGSQGNIQYF.

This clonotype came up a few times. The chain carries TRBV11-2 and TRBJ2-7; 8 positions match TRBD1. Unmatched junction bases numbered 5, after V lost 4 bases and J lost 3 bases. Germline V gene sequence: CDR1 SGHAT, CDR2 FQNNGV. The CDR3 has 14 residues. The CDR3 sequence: CASSYRGNRYEQYF. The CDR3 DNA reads TGTGCCAGCAGCTACAGGGGGAACCGCTACGAGCAGTACTTC.

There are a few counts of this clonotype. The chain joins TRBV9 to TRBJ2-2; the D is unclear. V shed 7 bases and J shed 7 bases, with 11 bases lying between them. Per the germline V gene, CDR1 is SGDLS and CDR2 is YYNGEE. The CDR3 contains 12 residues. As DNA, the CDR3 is TGTGCCAGCGGATCGGGTGGCGGGGAGCTGTTTTTT. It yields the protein CASGSGGGELFF.